Shown below are 21 T cell receptor beta chains from a single sample sequenced in a study of shared clonotypes between healthy human individuals. The protocol was immunoSEQ multiplex PCR, while the TCRdb copy is restricted to in-frame clones and leaves out a portion. The table includes more than 1.2 million clones, about 98.5% detected once. The sequenced sample consisted of naive CD4+ T cells sorted from blood. Indicated subset: CD45RA+ positively selected. The origin of the receptors is a man aged 25 to 45 in good health.

The chain combines TRBV10-3 with TRBJ2-3, with D tentatively TRBD1 or TRBD2 (6 bases each). Trimming pared 7 bases from V and 5 bases from J, leaving 16 bases between. Per germline, CDR1 ENHRY and CDR2 SYGVKD. The CDR3 totals 14 residues. As DNA, the CDR3 is TGTGCCATCACTGCCCGGGGGCTAGTAGATACGCAGTATTTT. Encoded protein: CAITARGLVDTQYF.

The genes are TRBV9 and TRBJ1-5; weak D call: TRBD1 (5 bases). The germline V gene has CDR1 SGDLS and CDR2 YYNGEE. V shed 0 bases and J shed 3 bases, with 10 bases lying between them. There are 15 residues in the CDR3. In DNA form, the CDR3 reads TGTGCCAGCAGCGTAGGACGGGGACTCAATCAGCCCCAGCATTTT. Protein product: CASSVGRGLNQPQHF.

A word on this clone: At one of its ends the junction is not consistent with the germline gene, which may arise from a read error. The chain is built from TRBV5-4 and TRBJ2-6, with unresolved D. Germline-derived CDR1 and CDR2 are SGHNT and YYREEE (reference sequence). The CDR3 is made up of 13 amino acids. The CDR3 nucleotides are TGTGCCAGCACCTTGCCTGGGGCCAACGTCCTGACTTTC. Translation gives CASTLPGANVLTF.

V usage is TRBV6-5 and J usage is TRBJ2-7; 8 positions match TRBD1. The J segment lost 3 bases and the V segment lost 6 bases, leaving 7 bases of the junction unmatched. Germline CDR1 and CDR2: MNHEY and SVGAGI. This CDR3 is built from 14 residues. For the CDR3, the DNA is TGTGCCAGCAGACCCAGGGACAGGAACTACGAGCAGTACTTC. Translation gives CASRPRDRNYEQYF.

The rearrangement links TRBV10-3 to TRBJ2-1; D uncertain. Looked up from germline, CDR1 is ENHRY and CDR2 is SYGVKD. This CDR3 region has 13 residues. Trimming shortened V by 3 bases and J by 6 bases, and 9 bases separated the two germline ends. The CDR3 sequence is CAISDEVSNEQFF. In DNA form, the CDR3 reads TGTGCCATCAGTGATGAAGTAAGCAATGAGCAGTTCTTC.

The chain combines TRBV5-1 with TRBJ2-5; 12 nucleotides match TRBD2. Germline CDR1 reads SGHRS; CDR2 reads YFSETQ. The V and J ends lost 4 bases and 4 bases, in that order; junction bases with no gene match: 5. The length of the CDR3 is 15 residues. The CDR3 DNA sequence: TGCGCCAGCAGCAGACTAGCGGGAGTGGGAGAGACCCAGTACTTC. It codes for CASSRLAGVGETQYF.

The rearrangement joins TRBV18 to TRBJ1-1; the D gene is possibly TRBD1 (5 bases). The CDR3 has 13 residues. Between the trimmed V and J ends, which lost 0 bases and 12 bases, there was a span of 14 bases. Per the germline V gene, CDR1 is KGHSH and CDR2 is LQKENI. CDR3 protein: CASSPPAGSKTFF. The CDR3 region has the DNA TGTGCCAGCTCACCACCGGCAGGGTCGAAGACTTTCTTT.

The V call is TRBV2, the J call TRBJ2-7, with a possible D match to TRBD2 (5 bases). V shed 8 bases and J shed 6 bases, with 17 bases lying between them. The CDR3 has 13 residues. Germline CDR1 reads SNHLY; CDR2 reads FYNNEI. CDR3 residues: CASSLENSPEQYF. The CDR3 DNA is TGTGCCAGCTCACTAGAAAATTCCCCCGAGCAGTACTTC.

The chain uses TRBV7-6 and TRBJ2-3, with a weak D call TRBD2 (6 bases). The CDR3 spans 14 residues. V lost 3 bases and J 2 bases, leaving 9 bases between the germline ends. CDR1 SGHVS and CDR2 FNYEAQ come from the germline V gene. In DNA form, the CDR3 reads TGTGCCAGCAGCTTGCGCGGGAACACAGATACGCAGTATTTT. Protein sequence: CASSLRGNTDTQYF.

About this clone: This specimen includes other DNA sequences encoding the same CDR3. This chain connects TRBV29-1 to TRBJ2-7; maybe TRBD2 (5 bases). CDR1 is SQVTM and CDR2 is ANQGSEA in the germline V gene. V dropped 4 bases and J dropped 3 bases, with 7 bases sitting between them. CDR3 length: 11 amino acids. The CDR3 DNA reads as TGCAGCGTTGGAGGGTTCTACGAGCAGTACTTC. Protein sequence: CSVGGFYEQYF.

The gene calls are TRBV9 and TRBJ1-2, with TRBD1 matching over 8 bases. The junction had 6 bases not matched to a gene; V was cut back by 2 bases and J by 3 bases. The CDR3 contains 15 residues. The germline V gene has CDR1 SGDLS and CDR2 YYNGEE. CDR3 coding DNA: TGTGCCAGCAGCGTCGCAGGGGGCGCAGACTATGGCTACACCTTC. Its translation: CASSVAGGADYGYTF.

Note on this clone: Other DNA sequences of this sample code for an identical CDR3. V and J are TRBV7-9 and TRBJ2-3; no clear D. This CDR3 spans 11 amino acids. With 4 bases removed from V and 6 bases from J, the gap between germline ends came to 5 bases. Germline CDR1 and CDR2: SEHNR and FQNEAQ (reference sequence). The chain's CDR3 is CASSSLDTQYF. Here the CDR3 DNA reads TGTGCCAGCAGCTCGTTGGATACGCAGTATTTT. Together with reference TRBV7-9 and TRBJ2-3, the CDR3 gives the full variable domain: DTGVSQNPRHKITKRGQNVTFRCDPISEHNRLYWYRQTLGQGPEFLTYFQNEAQLEKSRLLSDRFSAERPKGSFSTLEIQRTEQGDSAMYLCASSSLDTQYFGPGTRLTVL.

The chain combines TRBV19 with TRBJ2-7; D is ambiguous. The CDR3 is 16 amino acids. Trimming took off 3 bases at V and 2 bases at J, with 17 bases between the two ends. Germline CDR1 reads LNHDA; CDR2 reads SQIVND (reference sequence). The CDR3 here is CASSMVRRTDPYEQYF. The CDR3 region has the DNA TGTGCCAGTAGTATGGTACGGCGGACGGATCCCTACGAGCAGTACTTC.

J is TRBJ1-3 and V is TRBV11-2; D remains unclear. With 4 bases removed from V and 4 bases from J, the gap between germline ends came to 14 bases. Germline lookup yields CDR1 SGHAT and CDR2 FQNNGV. The CDR3 extends over 15 amino acids. CDR3 nucleotide sequence: TGTGCCAGCAGCTCCCCTCCTGATCGGGGAAACACCATATATTTT. Translation gives CASSSPPDRGNTIYF.

The chain combines TRBV19 with TRBJ2-7; D may match TRBD1 or TRBD2 (7 bases each). CDR1 is LNHDA and CDR2 is SQIVND in the germline V gene (reference sequence). Between the trimmed V and J ends, which lost 9 bases and 0 bases, there was a span of 24 bases. The CDR3 is 17 residues long. The CDR3: CARTRQGGAGRSYEQYF. CDR3 sequence (DNA): TGTGCCAGAACCCGACAGGGAGGAGCGGGGCGCTCCTACGAGCAGTACTTC. Full variable domain (missing parts from reference TRBV19 and TRBJ2-7): DGGITQSPKYLFRKEGQNVTLSCEQNLNHDAMYWYRQDPGQGLRLIYYSQIVNDFQKGDIAEGYSVSREKKESFPLTVTSAQKNPTAFYLCARTRQGGAGRSYEQYFGPGTRLTVT.

The chain has TRBV30 and TRBJ1-2, with unresolved D. Germline V gene lookup returns CDR1 GTSNPN and CDR2 SVGIG (reference sequence). V lost 6 bases and J 6 bases, leaving 20 bases between the germline ends. The CDR3 has 14 amino acids. The CDR3 nucleotides read TGTGCCTGCAGGACCGCTGGGCGGTTACATGGCTACACCTTC. Its protein is CACRTAGRLHGYTF.

This chain uses TRBV5-8 with TRBJ2-2; D assignment may be TRBD1 or TRBD2 (5 bases each). This CDR3 has 15 amino acids. V shed 4 bases and J shed 9 bases, with 19 bases lying between them. Germline CDR1 reads SGHTS; CDR2 reads YDEGEE. In DNA form, the CDR3 reads TGTGCCAGCAGCCCACGATATGGGGACCTCAGGGAGCTGTTTTTT. This sequence encodes CASSPRYGDLRELFF.

This chain joins TRBV5-1 and TRBJ2-3; 8 nucleotides line up with TRBD1. J was trimmed by 4 bases and V by 0 bases; bases with no gene match: 7. The germline gives CDR1 SGHRS, CDR2 YFSETQ. The CDR3 runs 16 residues. In DNA form, the CDR3 reads TGCGCCAGCAGCTTGGCCGACAGGGGAGGATCAGATACGCAGTATTTT. This encodes CASSLADRGGSDTQYF.

The gene calls are TRBV6-5 and TRBJ1-5; 10 bases line up with TRBD1. V lost 6 bases, J lost 4 bases, and 3 bases stayed unmatched. The CDR3 runs to 14 residues. Germline loops: CDR1 MNHEY, CDR2 SVGAGI. CDR3 bases: TGTGCCAGCAGACCGGGACAGGGGAATCAGCCCCAGCATTTT. This translates into CASRPGQGNQPQHF.

A single count supports this clone. This chain links TRBV7-9 with TRBJ1-5; 8 positions agree with TRBD1. Trimming took 4 bases from V and 9 from J; bases not matched to a gene: 8. Germline loops: CDR1 SEHNR, CDR2 FQNEAQ (reference sequence). The CDR3 runs to 14 residues. The CDR3 spells CASSSGTGKGPQHF. CDR3 coding DNA: TGTGCCAGCAGCTCGGGGACAGGAAAGGGGCCCCAGCATTTT. Looking up the rest from reference TRBV7-9 and TRBJ1-5 gives the full variable domain: DTGVSQNPRHKITKRGQNVTFRCDPISEHNRLYWYRQTLGQGPEFLTYFQNEAQLEKSRLLSDRFSAERPKGSFSTLEIQRTEQGDSAMYLCASSSGTGKGPQHFGDGTRLSIL.

Points on this clone: Other nucleotide sequences in the sample specify the same CDR3. J is TRBJ2-1 and V is TRBV5-1; 11 bases agree with TRBD2. CDR3 size: 16 residues. Germline CDR1 and CDR2: SGHRS and YFSETQ. J gave up 7 bases and V 0 bases, and 6 bases lay outside the gene matches. The CDR3 sequence is CASSLVGTSGLNEQFF. Here the CDR3 DNA reads TGCGCCAGCAGCTTGGTCGGGACTAGCGGCTTGAATGAGCAGTTCTTC.